Below are 6 T cell receptor beta chains sequenced from a single sample in a study of CD8+CD57+ T cells in acquired aplastic anemia. For sequencing, patients were chosen who had shown expansion of CD8+CD57+ cells by flow cytometry. Genomic DNA templated the TCR beta VDJ and CDR3 profiling. Via MiXCR, TCRdb re-called the reads, giving one row per CDR3 protein. Among 260,000 or so distinct CDR3 sequences listed, around 82% were seen once. The specimen was sorted CD4+, CD8+, or CD8+CD57+ T cells (not recorded which) from PBMCs. The source of these receptors is a human donor with aplastic anemia.

This chain connects TRBV12-3 or TRBV12-4 to TRBJ2-7, with D possibly being TRBD1 (7 bases). The CDR3 extends over 14 amino acids. The V and J ends lost 6 bases and 3 bases respectively, with 15 bases between them. The CDR3 loop reads CASRSTGEDYEQYF. In nucleotides, the CDR3 is TGTGCCAGCAGGAGCACAGGGGAGGACTACGAGCAGTACTTC.

This chain uses TRBV14 with TRBJ2-3, with D possibly TRBD2 on 6 matching bases. CDR1 and CDR2 from the germline V gene are SGHDN and FVKESK. The V end was cut by 3 bases, the J end by 15 bases, with 22 bases between. The CDR3 has 14 residues. The CDR3 is CASSQLGRRVNTYF. The CDR3 DNA reads TGTGCCAGCAGCCAGTTGGGACGGAGGGTTAACACCTATTTT. The entire variable domain, with the rest obtained from reference TRBV14 and TRBJ2-3, is as follows: EAGVTQFPSHSVIEKGQTVTLRCDPISGHDNLYWYRRVMGKEIKFLLHFVKESKQDESGMPNNRFLAERTGGTYSTLKVQPAELEDSGVYFCASSQLGRRVNTYFGPGTRLTVL.

This sequence joins TRBV29-1 and TRBJ1-2, with 11 bases lining up with TRBD1. Unmatched junction bases numbered 5, after V lost 3 bases and J lost 8 bases. Germline V gene data show CDR1 as SQVTM and CDR2 as ANQGSEA. CDR3 size: 13 residues. CDR3 amino acids: CSVDGTGGSGYTF. The CDR3 DNA follows: TGCAGCGTTGATGGGACAGGGGGAAGCGGCTACACCTTC.

This clonotype has a single count. The gene calls are TRBV7-8 and TRBJ1-1; D call uncertain. CDR1 and CDR2 from the germline V gene are SGHVS and FQNEAQ. The V end was cut by 1 base, the J end by 13 bases, with 22 bases between. The CDR3 covers 15 residues. CDR3 region: CASSLEVGPNTEYFF. The CDR3, as DNA: TGTGCCAGCAGCTTAGAGGTAGGTCCCAATACGGAGTATTTCTTT.

In this sample, this clonotype turned up a few times. This chain joins TRBV10-1 and TRBJ1-1; TRBD1 matches at 8 bases. This CDR3 is 15 amino acids long. V shed 3 bases and J 2 bases; nucleotides not matched to a gene: 5. The germline CDR1 and CDR2 sequences are WNHNN and SYGVQD (reference sequence). The chain's CDR3 is CASSDPGTGNTEAFF. The CDR3 DNA reads as TGCGCCAGCAGTGACCCCGGGACAGGTAACACTGAAGCTTTCTTT.

Notes on this clonotype: At one boundary the junction diverges from the germline segment, which might be a read error. The chain employs TRBV7-2 and TRBJ2-3, with a possible D match to TRBD1 (6 bases). This CDR3 comprises 14 residues. The V gene's germline CDR1 is SGHTA and CDR2 FQGNSA. The CDR3 sequence is CASSLVGATLAQNF. In DNA form, the CDR3 reads TGTGCCAGCAGCTTAGTGGGGGCAACCTTAGCCCAAAACTTT. Together with reference TRBV7-2 and TRBJ2-3, the CDR3 gives the full variable domain: GAGVSQSPSNKVTEKGKDVELRCDPISGHTALYWYRQSLGQGLEFLIYFQGNSAPDKSGLPSDRFSAERTGGSVSTLTIQRTQQEDSAVYLCASSLVGATLAQNFGPGTRLTVL.